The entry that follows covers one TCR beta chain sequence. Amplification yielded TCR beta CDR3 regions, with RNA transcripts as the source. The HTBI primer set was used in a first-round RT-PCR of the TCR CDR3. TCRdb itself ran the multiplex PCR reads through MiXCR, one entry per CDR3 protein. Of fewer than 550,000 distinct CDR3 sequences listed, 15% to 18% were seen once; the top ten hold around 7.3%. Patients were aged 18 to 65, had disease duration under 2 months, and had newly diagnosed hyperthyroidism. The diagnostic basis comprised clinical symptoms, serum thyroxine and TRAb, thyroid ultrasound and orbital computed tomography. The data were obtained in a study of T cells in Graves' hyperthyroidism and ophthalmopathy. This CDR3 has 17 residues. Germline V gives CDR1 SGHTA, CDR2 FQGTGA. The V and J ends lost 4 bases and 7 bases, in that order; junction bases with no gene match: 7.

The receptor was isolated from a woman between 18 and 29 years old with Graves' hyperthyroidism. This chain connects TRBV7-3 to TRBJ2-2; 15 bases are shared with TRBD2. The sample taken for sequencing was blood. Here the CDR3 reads CASSYTGLAGGVGELFF. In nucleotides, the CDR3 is TGTGCCAGCAGCTACACGGGACTAGCGGGAGGTGTCGGGGAGCTGTTTTTT.